These T cell receptor beta chains were read from a single sample in a study of T cell changes during pregnancy in multiple sclerosis. Repertoires were generated with immunoSEQ multiplex PCR, while TCRdb's copy carries only in-frame clones and drops some. The sample yields about 84,000 clones, over 85% seen once. Sequencing used peripheral blood, obtained in the second trimester of pregnancy. The receptors come from a female donor in good health, enrolled as a control in a pregnancy study. CDR3s include the opening cysteine and the closing phenylalanine or tryptophan. D genes are given only for firm matches. Clone size, where shown, is once, few, many, or a class for clones that have expanded.

V gene	clone size	J gene	D gene	CDR3 DNA	CDR3 protein
TRBV6-1	NA	TRBJ2-7	TRBD1	TGTGCCAGCAGTGAAGCGCAGGGGGTCCTCCCCTACGAGCAGTACTTC	CASSEAQGVLPYEQYF
TRBV5-8	NA	TRBJ2-5	NA	TGTGCCAGCAACTACCCGACCACACACGACACCTCGGGGGAGACCCAGTACTTC	CASNYPTTHDTSGETQYF
TRBV25-1	NA	TRBJ2-7	NA	TGTGCCAGCACCCAGGGCGGCGAGCAGTACTTC	CASTQGGEQYF
TRBV18	NA	TRBJ2-3	NA	TGTGCCAGCTCACCCCAAGCCCTCACAGATACGCAGTATTTT	CASSPQALTDTQYF
TRBV28	once	TRBJ2-5	TRBD1	TGTGCCAGCAGTTCCCATAGACAGGGGGCATGGGAGACCCAGTACTTC	CASSSHRQGAWETQYF
TRBV2	NA	TRBJ2-2	NA	TGTGCCAGCTCGTGGGGCAGGGACACCGGGGAGCTGTTTTTT	CASSWGRDTGELFF
TRBV6-1	NA	TRBJ2-6	NA	TGTGCCAGCAGTGATCGGGTAACTACCGGGGCCAACGTCCTGACTTTC	CASSDRVTTGANVLTF
TRBV29-1	once	TRBJ2-3	TRBD1	TGCAGCGTTGCCGGACAGGATAAAATAGGCACAGATACGCAGTATTTT	CSVAGQDKIGTDTQYF
TRBV7-9	NA	TRBJ2-2	TRBD2	TGTGCCAGCAGCATGGGACTAGCGGGAGGTACGAACACCGGGGAGCTGTTTTTT	CASSMGLAGGTNTGELFF
TRBV6-5	NA	TRBJ2-1	NA	TGTGCCAGCAGTCCGACGGGTGGGGCGGGACGTGAGCAGTTCTTC	CASSPTGGAGREQFF
TRBV27	NA	TRBJ1-5	TRBD1	TGTGCCAGCAGTTTAGCAGGGGGCGAAGTGACTCAGCCCCAGCATTTT	CASSLAGGEVTQPQHF
TRBV5-1	NA	TRBJ2-2	NA	TGCGCCAGCAGCTTTGGTCTGGTCGGTTCATTGGGGGAGCTGTTTTTT	CASSFGLVGSLGELFF
TRBV19	NA	TRBJ1-5	TRBD1	TGTGCCAGTAGATCAACCAAAGGGACAGGGGATTGGAGCAATCAGCCCCAGCATTTT	CASRSTKGTGDWSNQPQHF
TRBV10-3	once	TRBJ2-5	NA	TGTGCCATCAGTTACAGGGGGGGAGAGACCCAGTACTTC	CAISYRGGETQYF
TRBV6-5	NA	TRBJ1-5	NA	TGTGCCAGCAGTTATAGTCAGGGGCTTCAGCCCCAGCATTTT	CASSYSQGLQPQHF